This T cell receptor beta chain was sequenced for a study of T cell responses to AZD1222 COVID-19 vaccine. Overall study: Analyses pooled second doses at about 4 or about 12 weeks.

CDR1 is SGHAT, CDR2 FQNNGV, per germline. The germline V and J ends were trimmed by 11 bases and 10 bases, with 18 bases remaining between them. The CDR3 is 13 amino acids. Profiled with immunoSEQ multiplex PCR; TCRdb holds only in-frame clones, not every one. The repertoire includes 170,000 or so clones, about nine tenths of them detected once, and less than 3% sits in the top ten. The TCR comes from an adult in good health. The chain joins TRBV11-2 to TRBJ1-6; TRBD1 might be the D (5 bases). The sequencing used peripheral blood, collected on day 0 of AZD1222 vaccination. The CDR3: CASSGAPRSPLHF. CDR3 sequence (DNA): TGTGCCTCTAGTGGGGCGCCCAGGTCACCCCTCCACTTT.